The 4 T cell receptor beta chains below come from one sample, sequenced in a study of shared clonotypes between healthy human individuals. Profiling relied on immunoSEQ multiplex PCR, and the TCRdb table lists in-frame clones only, not all of them. The table shows some 1.4 million clones, with around 95% occurring only once. The sample consisted of naive CD4+ T cells sorted from blood. Subset of the sample: CD45RA+ positively selected. The receptors shown here come from a man under 40 in good health.

This clone appeared once. The chain has TRBV29-1 and TRBJ2-5; 10 bases match TRBD1. The V segment lost 7 bases and the J segment 6 bases; nucleotides outside the gene matches: 14. The CDR3 sequence is 15 residues long. Looked up from germline, CDR1 is SQVTM and CDR2 is ANQGSEA. CDR3 sequence: CSALSGTGDGKTQYF. CDR3 DNA: TGCAGCGCTCTATCCGGGACAGGGGATGGAAAGACCCAGTACTTC. Full variable domain (remainder filled in from reference TRBV29-1 and TRBJ2-5): SAVISQKPSRDICQRGTSLTIQCQVDSQVTMMFWYRQQPGQSLTLIATANQGSEATYESGFVIDKFPISRPNLTFSTLTVSNMSPEDSSIYLCSALSGTGDGKTQYFGPGTRLLVL.

The rearrangement joins TRBV5-1 to TRBJ1-5; D is unclear. The V end lost 4 bases, the J end lost 3 bases, and 5 bases lay between the germline ends. In germline, CDR1 is SGHRS, CDR2 YFSETQ. The CDR3 has 12 amino acids. The chain's CDR3 is CASSHPNQPQHF. The CDR3 region has the DNA TGCGCCAGCAGCCACCCCAATCAGCCCCAGCATTTT.

The V and J genes are TRBV7-9 and TRBJ2-1, with unresolved D. Per germline, CDR1 SEHNR and CDR2 FQNEAQ (reference sequence). This CDR3 contains 15 residues. Trimming cost V 0 bases and J 5 bases, with 11 bases left between them. The CDR3 reads CASSLAGDRNNEQFF. The DNA of the CDR3 is TGTGCCAGCAGCTTAGCGGGTGATAGAAACAATGAGCAGTTCTTC.

The chain joins TRBV5-4 to TRBJ1-3, with D hard to call. This CDR3 comprises 14 residues. Germline V lookup: CDR1 SGHNT, CDR2 YYREEE (reference sequence). V was shortened by 3 bases and J by 3 bases, with 10 bases between the two germline ends. Here the CDR3 reads CASSSGSDGNTIYF. CDR3 sequence (DNA): TGTGCCAGCAGCTCCGGCAGTGATGGAAACACCATATATTTT.